This T cell receptor beta chain came from a study of blood T cell repertoires in COVID-19. Measured with immunoSEQ multiplex PCR; TCRdb has only the in-frame clones, and not every one. This table has roughly 340,000 clones, 75% to 90% appearing once. Trimming removed 0 bases from V and 3 bases from J, with 9 bases in between. From germline, CDR1 is SGHDT and CDR2 YYEEEE. The CDR3 is 14 residues long. Sequenced sample: PBMCs or T cells enriched from blood (not recorded which). The TCR was taken from a man younger than 35 who had recovered from COVID-19. The chain joins TRBV5-6 to TRBJ1-2; D unresolved. In DNA form, the CDR3 reads TGTGCCAGCAGCTTGGGTCCGGAGGACTATGGCTACACCTTC. Encoded protein: CASSLGPEDYGYTF.